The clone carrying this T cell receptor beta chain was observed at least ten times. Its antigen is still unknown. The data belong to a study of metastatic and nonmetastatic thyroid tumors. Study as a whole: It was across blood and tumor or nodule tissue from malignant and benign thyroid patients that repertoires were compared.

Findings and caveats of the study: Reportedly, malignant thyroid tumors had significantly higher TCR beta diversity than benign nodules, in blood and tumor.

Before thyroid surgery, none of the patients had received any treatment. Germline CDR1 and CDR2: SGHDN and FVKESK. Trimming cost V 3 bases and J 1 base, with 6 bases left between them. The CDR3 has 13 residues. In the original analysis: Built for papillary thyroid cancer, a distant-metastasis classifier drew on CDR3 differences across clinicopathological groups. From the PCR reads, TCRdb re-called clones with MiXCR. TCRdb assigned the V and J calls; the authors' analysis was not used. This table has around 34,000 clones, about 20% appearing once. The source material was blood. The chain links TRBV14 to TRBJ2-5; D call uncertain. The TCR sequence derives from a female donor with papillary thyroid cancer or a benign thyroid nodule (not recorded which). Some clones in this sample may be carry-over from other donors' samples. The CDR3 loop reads CASSQNRQETQYF. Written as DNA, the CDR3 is TGTGCCAGCAGCCAGAACCGCCAAGAGACCCAGTACTTC.